Given below is one T cell receptor beta chain in context. The sample originates from a study of cytomegalovirus exposure and HLA in healthy donors. Study background: A preliminary data release comprised tens of millions of unique TCRs obtained from HLA-typed donors.

PCR involved 60 Vbeta and 13 Jbeta primers. The table came from immunoSEQ multiplex PCR; TCRdb's copy has only in-frame clones and leaves some out. This table has 150,000 to 200,000 clones, less than 90% appearing once. Per germline, CDR1 SGHVS and CDR2 FNYEAQ. The CDR3 consists of 17 residues. Trimming stripped 1 base from V and 5 bases from J, with 20 bases between. The TCR originated in a man aged 18 to 30 in good health and CMV-seronegative. Sequenced input: PBMCs. This rearrangement joins TRBV7-6 to TRBJ1-2; perhaps TRBD1 as D (5 bases). The CDR3 region is CASSLDGGRAGPYGYTF. The CDR3 region has the DNA TGTGCCAGCAGCTTAGATGGCGGCAGGGCAGGGCCTTATGGCTACACCTTC.